Each of the 14 T cell receptor beta chains below was sequenced from the same sample in a study of blood T cell repertoires in COVID-19. Sequencing was performed with immunoSEQ multiplex PCR; in TCRdb, only in-frame clones are kept and a portion is missing. This sample carries over 200,000 clones, 85% to 90% of them seen once, and the ten largest clones take under 3.5%. Sequenced: peripheral blood. Every receptor here comes from a man aged 25-40 years with COVID-19, enrolled during active disease.

This chain connects TRBV5-4 to TRBJ1-1; D uncertain. This CDR3 contains 17 residues. Germline V lookup: CDR1 SGHNT, CDR2 YYREEE (reference sequence). Trimming pared 3 bases from V and 10 bases from J, leaving 28 bases between. In nucleotides, the CDR3 is TGTGCCAGCAGCTCCTACCTTAGGACGGGGAATGAGAGGTTAGCTTTCTTT. Amino acids: CASSSYLRTGNERLAFF.

This clone has more than one count but fewer than ten. The V gene is TRBV29-1, the J gene TRBJ1-1, with 8 nucleotides matching TRBD1. Germline assignment: CDR1 SQVTM and CDR2 ANQGSEA. Germline trimming cut 8 bases from V and 5 bases from J; bases unmatched to any gene: 7. CDR3 length: 12 amino acids. CDR3 sequence: CSTDRGWTEAFF. The CDR3 coding sequence is TGCAGCACTGACAGGGGTTGGACTGAAGCTTTCTTT. Variable domain in full (rest from reference TRBV29-1 and TRBJ1-1): SAVISQKPSRDICQRGTSLTIQCQVDSQVTMMFWYRQQPGQSLTLIATANQGSEATYESGFVIDKFPISRPNLTFSTLTVSNMSPEDSSIYLCSTDRGWTEAFFGQGTRLTVV.

The genes are TRBV29-1 and TRBJ2-3; TRBD2 is a possible D gene (5 bases). V dropped 4 bases and J dropped 5 bases, with 10 bases sitting between them. Germline V gene lookup returns CDR1 SQVTM and CDR2 ANQGSEA. This CDR3 is built from 12 residues. CDR3 protein: CSVVLVLDTQYF. In DNA, the CDR3 is TGCAGCGTTGTACTAGTGCTAGATACGCAGTATTTT.

The rearrangement joins TRBV18 to TRBJ2-3; TRBD2 aligns across 12 bases. Germline V lookup: CDR1 KGHSH, CDR2 LQKENI. The CDR3 has 17 residues. The ends lost 6 bases at V and 3 bases at J; junction bases unmatched: 10. In DNA form, the CDR3 reads TGTGCCAGCTCGAAATACCCCGGGACTAGCGGGACAGATACGCAGTATTTT. This translates into CASSKYPGTSGTDTQYF.

This chain connects TRBV7-3 to TRBJ1-3, with D perhaps matching TRBD1 (6 bases). Germline lookup yields CDR1 SGHTA and CDR2 FQGTGA. CDR3 length: 14 amino acids. V lost 2 bases to trimming and J lost 2 bases, with 7 bases between them. In DNA form, the CDR3 reads TGTGCCAGCAGCTTAGGACAGACTGGAAACACCATATATTTT. This codes for CASSLGQTGNTIYF.

V is TRBV27 and J is TRBJ2-4, with 10 bases aligning to TRBD1. Germline loops: CDR1 MNHEY, CDR2 SMNVEV (reference sequence). The V and J ends lost 2 bases and 0 bases, in that order; junction bases with no gene match: 1. The CDR3 extends over 16 amino acids. Written as DNA, the CDR3 is TGTGCCAGCAGTTTAGGGGACAGGGGAGCCAAAAACATTCAGTACTTC. Translating gives CASSLGDRGAKNIQYF.

The chain couples TRBV5-8 to TRBJ2-1; weak D call: TRBD2 (5 bases). The V end was cut by 0 bases, the J end by 3 bases, with 10 bases between. The CDR3 runs 15 residues. Germline lookup yields CDR1 SGHTS and CDR2 YDEGEE. The CDR3 region is CASSLAAGHYNEQFF. The CDR3 nucleotides read TGTGCCAGCAGCTTGGCCGCGGGTCACTACAATGAGCAGTTCTTC.

The chain combines TRBV19 with TRBJ2-7, with TRBD1 matching 8 bases. The CDR3 length is 14 residues. Per germline, CDR1 LNHDA and CDR2 SQIVND (reference sequence). Trimming removed 5 bases from V and 3 bases from J; junction bases left unmatched: 6. CDR3 bases: TGTGCCAGTAGTCCTCAGGGGGCGGTCTACGAGCAGTACTTC. This codes for CASSPQGAVYEQYF.

As to this clone: A junction end diverges from the germline sequence, so it may reflect a read error. V gene TRBV25-1 combines with J gene TRBJ2-7; 9 nucleotides align to TRBD2. Germline assignment: CDR1 MGHDK and CDR2 SYGVNS. The CDR3 covers 12 residues. CDR3: CASSEEGLAIHF. DNA for the CDR3: TGTGCCAGCAGTGAGGAAGGACTAGCGATTCACTTC.

This sequence joins TRBV28 and TRBJ1-5; the D gene is possibly TRBD1 (6 bases). This CDR3 comprises 13 residues. CDR1 and CDR2 (germline): MDHEN, SYDVKM. V gave up 9 bases and J gave up 2 bases, with 11 bases separating them. CDR3 residues: CASTGFGNQPQHF. CDR3 nucleotide sequence: TGTGCCAGTACAGGGTTTGGCAATCAGCCCCAGCATTTT.

The rearrangement joins TRBV6-5 to TRBJ1-3; unclear D gene. CDR3 length equals 12 residues. V lost 6 bases, J lost 4 bases, and 7 bases lay in between. Germline lookup yields CDR1 MNHEY and CDR2 SVGAGI. The CDR3 sequence: CASSGSGNTIYF. CDR3 nucleotides: TGTGCCAGCAGCGGGTCGGGAAACACCATATATTTT.

V is TRBV5-1 and J is TRBJ1-5, with 8 positions matching TRBD1. The CDR3 consists of 14 residues. V dropped 5 bases and J dropped 7; count of bases not matched to a gene: 8. Germline V CDR1 and CDR2: SGHRS, YFSETQ. The CDR3 reads CASSSGQGQQPQHF. In nucleotides, the CDR3 is TGCGCCAGCAGTTCCGGACAGGGTCAACAGCCCCAGCATTTT.

The chain uses TRBV5-8 and TRBJ1-2; TRBD1 is a possible D gene (5 bases). The CDR3 loop spans 14 amino acids. With 1 base removed from V and 8 bases from J, the gap between germline ends came to 15 bases. The germline gives CDR1 SGHTS, CDR2 YDEGEE. The CDR3 sequence: CASSLNWQGGGYTF. The DNA of the CDR3 is TGTGCCAGCAGCTTGAATTGGCAGGGAGGGGGCTACACCTTC.

V gene TRBV20-1 combines with J gene TRBJ2-7; tentatively, D is TRBD2 (6 bases). V dropped 3 bases and J dropped 7 bases, with 7 bases sitting between them. The CDR3 loop spans 10 amino acids. Germline loops: CDR1 DFQATT, CDR2 SNEGSKA (reference sequence). This CDR3 reads CSARGTEQYF. In nucleotides, the CDR3 is TGCAGTGCTAGGGGGACTGAGCAGTACTTC.